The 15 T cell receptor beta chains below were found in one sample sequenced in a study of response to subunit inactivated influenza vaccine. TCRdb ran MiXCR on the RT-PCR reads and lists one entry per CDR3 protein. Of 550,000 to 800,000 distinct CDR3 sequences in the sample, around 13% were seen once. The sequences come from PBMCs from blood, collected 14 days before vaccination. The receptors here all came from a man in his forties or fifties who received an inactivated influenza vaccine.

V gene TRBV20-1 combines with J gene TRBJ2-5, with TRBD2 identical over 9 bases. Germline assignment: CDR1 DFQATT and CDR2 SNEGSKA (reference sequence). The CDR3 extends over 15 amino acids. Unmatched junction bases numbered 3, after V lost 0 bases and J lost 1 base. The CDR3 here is CSARDRTSVQETQYF. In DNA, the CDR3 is TGCAGTGCTAGAGATCGGACTAGCGTCCAAGAGACCCAGTACTTC.

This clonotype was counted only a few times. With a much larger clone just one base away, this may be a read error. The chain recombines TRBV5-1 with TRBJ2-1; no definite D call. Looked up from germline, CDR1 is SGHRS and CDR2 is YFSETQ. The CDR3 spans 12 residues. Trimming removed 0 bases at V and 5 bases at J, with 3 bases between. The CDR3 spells CASSLGDNEQFF. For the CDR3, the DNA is TGCGCCAGCAGCTTGGGCGACAATGAGCAGTTCTTC.

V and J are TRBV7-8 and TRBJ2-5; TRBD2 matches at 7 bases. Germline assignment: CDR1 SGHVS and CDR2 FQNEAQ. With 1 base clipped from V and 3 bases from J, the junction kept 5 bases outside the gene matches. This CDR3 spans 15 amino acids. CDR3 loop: CASSLGRLAKETQYF. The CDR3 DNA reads TGTGCCAGCAGCTTAGGTCGACTAGCCAAAGAGACCCAGTACTTC.

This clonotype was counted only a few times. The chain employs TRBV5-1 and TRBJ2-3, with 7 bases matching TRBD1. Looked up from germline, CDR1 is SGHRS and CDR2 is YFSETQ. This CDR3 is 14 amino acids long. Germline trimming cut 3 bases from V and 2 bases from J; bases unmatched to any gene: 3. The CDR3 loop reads CASSWGQNTDTQYF. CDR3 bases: TGCGCCAGCAGCTGGGGACAGAACACAGATACGCAGTATTTT. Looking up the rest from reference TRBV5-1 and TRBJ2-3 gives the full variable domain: KAGVTQTPRYLIKTRGQQVTLSCSPISGHRSVSWYQQTPGQGLQFLFEYFSETQRNKGNFPGRFSGRQFSNSRSEMNVSTLELGDSALYLCASSWGQNTDTQYFGPGTRLTVL.

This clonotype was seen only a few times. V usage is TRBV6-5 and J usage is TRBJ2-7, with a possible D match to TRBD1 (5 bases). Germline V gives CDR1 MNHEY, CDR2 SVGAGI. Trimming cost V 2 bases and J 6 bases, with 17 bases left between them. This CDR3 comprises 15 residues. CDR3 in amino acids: CASSYAGHGPGEQYF. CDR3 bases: TGTGCCAGCAGTTACGCAGGGCACGGTCCGGGCGAGCAGTACTTC.

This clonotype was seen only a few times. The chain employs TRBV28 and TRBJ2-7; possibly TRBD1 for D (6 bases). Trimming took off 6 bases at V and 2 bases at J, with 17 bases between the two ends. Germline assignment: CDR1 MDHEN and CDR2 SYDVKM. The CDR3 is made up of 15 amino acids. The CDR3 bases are TGTGCCAGCAGGCGGACAGCTAAGCCTACCTACGAGCAGTACTTC. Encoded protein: CASRRTAKPTYEQYF.

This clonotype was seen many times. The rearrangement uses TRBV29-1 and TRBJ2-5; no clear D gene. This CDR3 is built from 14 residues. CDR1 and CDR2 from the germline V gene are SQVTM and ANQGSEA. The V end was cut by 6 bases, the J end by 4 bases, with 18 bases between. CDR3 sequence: CSVGISFLGETQYF. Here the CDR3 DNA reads TGCAGCGTGGGTATTTCGTTCCTGGGAGAGACCCAGTACTTC.

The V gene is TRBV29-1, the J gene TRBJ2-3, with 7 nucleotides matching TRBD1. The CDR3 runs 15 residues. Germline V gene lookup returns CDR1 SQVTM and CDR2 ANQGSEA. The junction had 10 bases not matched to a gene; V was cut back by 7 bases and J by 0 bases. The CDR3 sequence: CSAPRGTVSTDTQYF. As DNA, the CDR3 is TGCAGCGCTCCGAGGGGGACAGTTAGCACAGATACGCAGTATTTT.

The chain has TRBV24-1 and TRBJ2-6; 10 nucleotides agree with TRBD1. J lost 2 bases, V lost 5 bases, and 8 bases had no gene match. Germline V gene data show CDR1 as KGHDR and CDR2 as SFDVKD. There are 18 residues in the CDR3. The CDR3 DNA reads TGTGCCACCAGTGCCACACCGGGACAGGGGACTGGGGCCAACGTCCTGACTTTC. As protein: CATSATPGQGTGANVLTF.

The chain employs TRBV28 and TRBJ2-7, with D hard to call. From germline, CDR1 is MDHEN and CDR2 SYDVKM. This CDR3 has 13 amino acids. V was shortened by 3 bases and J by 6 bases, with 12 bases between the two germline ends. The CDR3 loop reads CASSFSYWGEQYF. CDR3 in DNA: TGTGCCAGCAGTTTTTCGTACTGGGGCGAGCAGTACTTC.

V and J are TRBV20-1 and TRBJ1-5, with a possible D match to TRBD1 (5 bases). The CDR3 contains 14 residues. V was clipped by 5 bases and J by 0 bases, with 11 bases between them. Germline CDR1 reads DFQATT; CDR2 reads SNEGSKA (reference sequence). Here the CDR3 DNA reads TGCAGTGCTCACCGGGACCCTAGCAATCAGCCCCAGCATTTT. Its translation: CSAHRDPSNQPQHF.

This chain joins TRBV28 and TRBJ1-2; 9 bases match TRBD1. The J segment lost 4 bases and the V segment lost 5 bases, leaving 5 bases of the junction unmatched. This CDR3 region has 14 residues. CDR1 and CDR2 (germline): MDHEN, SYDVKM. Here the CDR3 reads CASSQGQGRYGYTF. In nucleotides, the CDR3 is TGTGCCAGCAGTCAGGGACAGGGCCGCTATGGCTACACCTTC.

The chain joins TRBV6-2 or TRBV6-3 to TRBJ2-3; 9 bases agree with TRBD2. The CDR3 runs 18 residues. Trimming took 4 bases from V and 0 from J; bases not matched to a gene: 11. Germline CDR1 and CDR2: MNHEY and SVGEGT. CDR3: CASSFRSTTSGSTDTQYF. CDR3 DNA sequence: TGTGCCAGCAGTTTCAGATCGACAACTAGCGGGAGCACAGATACGCAGTATTTT.

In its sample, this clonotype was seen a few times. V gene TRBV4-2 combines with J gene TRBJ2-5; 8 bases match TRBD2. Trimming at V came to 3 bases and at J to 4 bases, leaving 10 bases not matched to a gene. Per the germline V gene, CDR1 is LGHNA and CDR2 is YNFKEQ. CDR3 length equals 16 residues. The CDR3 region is CASSQQLAVDGETQYF. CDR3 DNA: TGTGCCAGCAGCCAGCAACTAGCGGTGGACGGAGAGACCCAGTACTTC.

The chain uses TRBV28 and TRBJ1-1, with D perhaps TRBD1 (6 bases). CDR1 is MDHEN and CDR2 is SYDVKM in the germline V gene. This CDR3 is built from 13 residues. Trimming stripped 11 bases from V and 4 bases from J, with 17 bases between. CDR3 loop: CAGGRGAGTEAFF. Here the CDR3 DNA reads TGTGCCGGGGGTCGGGGGGCGGGCACTGAAGCTTTCTTT.